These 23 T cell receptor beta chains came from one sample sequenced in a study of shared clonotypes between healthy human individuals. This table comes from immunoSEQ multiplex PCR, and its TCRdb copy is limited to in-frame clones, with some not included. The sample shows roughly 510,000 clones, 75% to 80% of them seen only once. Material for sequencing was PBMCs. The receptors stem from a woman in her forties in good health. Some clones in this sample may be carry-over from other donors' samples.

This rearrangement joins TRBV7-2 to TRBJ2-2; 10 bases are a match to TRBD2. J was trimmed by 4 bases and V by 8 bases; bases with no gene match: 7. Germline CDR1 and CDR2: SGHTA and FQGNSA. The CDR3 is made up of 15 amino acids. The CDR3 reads CASGLAEGSTGELFF. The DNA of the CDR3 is TGTGCCAGCGGACTAGCGGAAGGGAGCACCGGGGAGCTGTTTTTT.

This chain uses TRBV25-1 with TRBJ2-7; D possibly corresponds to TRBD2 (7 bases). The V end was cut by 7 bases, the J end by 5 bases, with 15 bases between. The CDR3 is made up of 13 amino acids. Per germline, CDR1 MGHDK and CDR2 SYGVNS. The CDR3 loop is CASTEGGNHEQYF. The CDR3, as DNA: TGTGCCAGCACCGAGGGGGGGAACCACGAGCAGTACTTC.

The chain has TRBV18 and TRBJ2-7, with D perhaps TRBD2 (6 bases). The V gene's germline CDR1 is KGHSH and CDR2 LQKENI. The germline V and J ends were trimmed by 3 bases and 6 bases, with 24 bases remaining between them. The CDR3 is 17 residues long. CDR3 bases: TGTGCCAGCTCACCGTCGGGGGTCAGATCGGCGGTCCCCGAGCAGTACTTC. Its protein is CASSPSGVRSAVPEQYF.

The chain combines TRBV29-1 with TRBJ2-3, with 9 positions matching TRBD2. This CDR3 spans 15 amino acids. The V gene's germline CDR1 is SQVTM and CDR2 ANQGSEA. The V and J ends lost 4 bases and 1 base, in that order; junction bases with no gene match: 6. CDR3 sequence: CSVVKASGGTDTQYF. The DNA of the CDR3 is TGCAGCGTTGTAAAGGCTAGCGGGGGCACAGATACGCAGTATTTT.

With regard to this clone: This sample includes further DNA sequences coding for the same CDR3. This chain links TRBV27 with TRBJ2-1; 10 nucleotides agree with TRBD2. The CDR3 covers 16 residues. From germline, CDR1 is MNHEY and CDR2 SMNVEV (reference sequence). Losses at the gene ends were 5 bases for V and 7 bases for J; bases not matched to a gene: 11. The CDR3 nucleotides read TGTGCCAGCAGTCCCACTCCTAGCGGGAGTGGTAATGAGCAGTTCTTC. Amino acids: CASSPTPSGSGNEQFF.

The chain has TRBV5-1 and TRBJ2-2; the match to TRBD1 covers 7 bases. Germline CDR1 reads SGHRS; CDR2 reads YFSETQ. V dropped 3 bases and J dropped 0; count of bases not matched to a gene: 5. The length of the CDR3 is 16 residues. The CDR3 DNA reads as TGCGCCAGCAGCTGGGACAGCCCCTCGAACACCGGGGAGCTGTTTTTT. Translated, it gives CASSWDSPSNTGELFF. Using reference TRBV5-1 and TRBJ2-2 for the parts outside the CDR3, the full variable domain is KAGVTQTPRYLIKTRGQQVTLSCSPISGHRSVSWYQQTPGQGLQFLFEYFSETQRNKGNFPGRFSGRQFSNSRSEMNVSTLELGDSALYLCASSWDSPSNTGELFFGEGSRLTVL.

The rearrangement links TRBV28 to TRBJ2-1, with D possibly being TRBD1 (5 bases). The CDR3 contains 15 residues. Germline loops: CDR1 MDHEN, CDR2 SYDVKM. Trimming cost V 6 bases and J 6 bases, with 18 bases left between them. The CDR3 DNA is TGTGCCAGCAGCCGGGCCGGTCTTCAGGGCAATGAGCAGTTCTTC. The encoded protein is CASSRAGLQGNEQFF.

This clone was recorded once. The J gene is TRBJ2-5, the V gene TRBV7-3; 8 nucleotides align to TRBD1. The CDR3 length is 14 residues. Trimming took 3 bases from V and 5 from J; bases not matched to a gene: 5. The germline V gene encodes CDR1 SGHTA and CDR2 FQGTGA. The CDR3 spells CASSFQGAEETQYF. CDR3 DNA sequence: TGTGCCAGCAGCTTTCAGGGGGCCGAGGAGACCCAGTACTTC.

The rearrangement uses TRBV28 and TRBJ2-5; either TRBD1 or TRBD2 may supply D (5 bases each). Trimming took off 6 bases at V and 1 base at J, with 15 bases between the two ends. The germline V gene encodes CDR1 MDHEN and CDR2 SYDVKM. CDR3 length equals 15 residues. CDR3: CASSATGAPQETQYF. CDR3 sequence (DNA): TGTGCCAGCAGCGCTACCGGGGCTCCCCAAGAGACCCAGTACTTC.

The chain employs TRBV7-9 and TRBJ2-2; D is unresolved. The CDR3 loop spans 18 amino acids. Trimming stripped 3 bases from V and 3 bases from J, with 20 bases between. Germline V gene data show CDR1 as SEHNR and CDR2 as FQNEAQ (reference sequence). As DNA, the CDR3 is TGTGCCAGCAGCTTCAACCCCGGGCTCCTTGGTCACACCGGGGAGCTGTTTTTT. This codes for CASSFNPGLLGHTGELFF.

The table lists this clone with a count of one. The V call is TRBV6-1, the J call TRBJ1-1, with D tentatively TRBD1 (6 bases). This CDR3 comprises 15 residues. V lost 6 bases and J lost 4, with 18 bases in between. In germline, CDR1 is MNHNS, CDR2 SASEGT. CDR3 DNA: TGTGCCAGCAGCAGAGGGGGGGCCGACATCACTGAAGCTTTCTTT. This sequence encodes CASSRGGADITEAFF.

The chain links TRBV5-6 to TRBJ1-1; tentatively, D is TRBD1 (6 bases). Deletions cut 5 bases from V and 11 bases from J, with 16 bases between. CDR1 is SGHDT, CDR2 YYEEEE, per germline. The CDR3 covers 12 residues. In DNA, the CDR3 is TGTGCCAGCAGTAGGGGGTCCTCAGTCGCTTTCTTT. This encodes CASSRGSSVAFF.

CDR3 bases: TGTGCCAGCAGTCCCGAAGGCCTAGCGGCCCCGAAGCAGTTCTTC. Translating gives CASSPEGLAAPKQFF. V usage is TRBV6-6 and J usage is TRBJ2-1; 7 bases agree with TRBD2. CDR1 is MNHNY, CDR2 SVGAGI, per germline (reference sequence). The junction had 15 bases not matched to a gene; V was cut back by 5 bases and J by 11 bases. The CDR3 extends over 15 amino acids.

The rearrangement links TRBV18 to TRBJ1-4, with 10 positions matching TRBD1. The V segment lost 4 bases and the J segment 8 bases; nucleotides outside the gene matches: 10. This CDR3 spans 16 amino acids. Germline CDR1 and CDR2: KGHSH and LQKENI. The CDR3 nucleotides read TGTGCCAGCTCACTTACGCCGGGACAGGGGCACGAAAAACTGTTTTTT. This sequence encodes CASSLTPGQGHEKLFF.

Here the CDR3 reads CASSSHGAGAYGYTF. For the CDR3, the DNA is TGTGCCAGCAGTTCCCACGGTGCCGGCGCCTATGGCTACACCTTC. V usage is TRBV28 and J usage is TRBJ1-2; D is uncertain. This CDR3 has 15 residues. Trimming stripped 4 bases from V and 4 bases from J, with 16 bases between. CDR1 and CDR2 (germline): MDHEN, SYDVKM.

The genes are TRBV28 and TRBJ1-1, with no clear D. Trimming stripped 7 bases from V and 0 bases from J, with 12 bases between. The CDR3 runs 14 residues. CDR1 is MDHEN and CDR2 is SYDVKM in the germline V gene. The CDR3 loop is CASIEGQMNTEAFF. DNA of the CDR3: TGTGCCAGCATTGAAGGGCAGATGAACACTGAAGCTTTCTTT.

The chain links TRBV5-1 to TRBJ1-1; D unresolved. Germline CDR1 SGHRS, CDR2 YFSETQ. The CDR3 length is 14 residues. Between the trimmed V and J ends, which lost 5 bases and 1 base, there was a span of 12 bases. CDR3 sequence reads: CASRSYGANTEAFF. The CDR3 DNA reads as TGCGCCAGCAGAAGTTATGGAGCGAACACTGAAGCTTTCTTT.

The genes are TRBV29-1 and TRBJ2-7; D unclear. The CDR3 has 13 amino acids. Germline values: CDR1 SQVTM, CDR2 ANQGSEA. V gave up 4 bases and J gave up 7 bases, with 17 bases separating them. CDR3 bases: TGCAGCGTTGTAGTCCGTGGAACCCGAGAGCAGTACTTC. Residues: CSVVVRGTREQYF.

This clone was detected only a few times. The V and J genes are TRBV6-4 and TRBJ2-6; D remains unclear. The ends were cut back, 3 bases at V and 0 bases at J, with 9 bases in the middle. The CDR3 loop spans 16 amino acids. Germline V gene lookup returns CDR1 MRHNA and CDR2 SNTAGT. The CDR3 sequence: CASSDDGVSGANVLTF. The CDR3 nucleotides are TGTGCCAGCAGTGATGATGGGGTCTCTGGGGCCAACGTCCTGACTTTC.

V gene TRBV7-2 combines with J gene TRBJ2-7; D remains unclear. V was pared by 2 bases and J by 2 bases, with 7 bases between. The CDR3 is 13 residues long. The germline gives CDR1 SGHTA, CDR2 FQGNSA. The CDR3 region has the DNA TGTGCCAGCAGCTTACCACCGACCTACGAGCAGTACTTC. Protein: CASSLPPTYEQYF.

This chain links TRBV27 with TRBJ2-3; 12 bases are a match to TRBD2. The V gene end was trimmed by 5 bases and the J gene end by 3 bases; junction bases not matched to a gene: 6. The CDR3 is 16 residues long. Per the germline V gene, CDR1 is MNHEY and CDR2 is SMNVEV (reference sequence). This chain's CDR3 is CASSMLAGGLTDTQYF. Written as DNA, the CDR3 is TGTGCCAGCAGTATGCTAGCGGGAGGGTTAACAGATACGCAGTATTTT.

CDR3 sequence reads: CASRPGTLGTDTQYF. The CDR3 region has the DNA TGTGCCAGCAGGCCCGGGACTTTAGGCACAGATACGCAGTATTTT. The rearrangement uses TRBV28 and TRBJ2-3; D might be TRBD2 (6 bases). Looked up from germline, CDR1 is MDHEN and CDR2 is SYDVKM. The CDR3 has 15 residues. V shed 6 bases and J shed 1 base, with 14 bases lying between them.

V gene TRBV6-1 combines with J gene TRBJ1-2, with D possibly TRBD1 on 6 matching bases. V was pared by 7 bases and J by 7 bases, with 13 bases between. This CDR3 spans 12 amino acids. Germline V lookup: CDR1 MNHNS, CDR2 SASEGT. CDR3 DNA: TGTGCCAGCAAGGGGGGGCTTGGTGGCTACACCTTC. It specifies CASKGGLGGYTF.